These 13 T cell receptor beta chains share one sample of origin, sequenced in a study of response to subunit inactivated influenza vaccine. TCRdb reprocessed the RT-PCR reads with MiXCR, giving one entry per CDR3 protein. The profile shows some 600,000 distinct CDR3 sequences, 13% to 15% of them singletons. The sample in question was PBMCs from blood, obtained 14 days before vaccination. The source is a man over 45 who received an inactivated influenza vaccine.

There are a few counts of this clonotype. The chain carries TRBV9 and TRBJ2-1; D call uncertain. Germline-derived CDR1 and CDR2 are SGDLS and YYNGEE. The V gene lost 0 bases and the J gene lost 0 bases, with 7 bases spanning the gap. The CDR3 contains 15 residues. The CDR3 protein is CASSVGSSSYNEQFF. The CDR3 DNA reads TGTGCCAGCAGCGTAGGATCGAGCTCCTACAATGAGCAGTTCTTC.

This clonotype was detected a few times. The V call is TRBV20-1, the J call TRBJ2-7; D is tentatively TRBD1 or TRBD2 (5 bases each). The CDR3 is 16 amino acids. The germline V gene encodes CDR1 DFQATT and CDR2 SNEGSKA (reference sequence). Deletions cut 4 bases from V and 0 bases from J, with 19 bases between. CDR3 nucleotides: TGCAGTGCTATCTCCCCCGACGGGACGCCCTCCTACGAGCAGTACTTC. Amino acids: CSAISPDGTPSYEQYF.

Only a few counts were recorded for this clonotype. This chain joins TRBV27 and TRBJ2-7, with D possibly matching TRBD1 (6 bases). Trimming stripped 8 bases from V and 3 bases from J, with 14 bases between. The CDR3 has 13 residues. The germline V gene encodes CDR1 MNHEY and CDR2 SMNVEV (reference sequence). The CDR3 region has the DNA TGTGCCAGCGCAACAGGGCCTATCTACGAGCAGTACTTC. The encoded protein is CASATGPIYEQYF.

The CDR3 region has the DNA TGTGCCAGCACCCTTGGGGGTTCCACCGGGGAGCTGTTTTTT. Amino acid sequence: CASTLGGSTGELFF. The chain carries TRBV12-3 or TRBV12-4 and TRBJ2-2, with D perhaps matching TRBD1 or TRBD2 (5 bases each). This CDR3 has 14 amino acids. V shed 7 bases and J shed 4 bases, with 13 bases lying between them.

This clonotype was counted a few times. The V and J genes are TRBV5-4 and TRBJ2-7; D perhaps matches TRBD2 (5 bases). Trimming took 5 bases from V and 7 from J, leaving 10 bases between them. Germline V gives CDR1 SGHNT, CDR2 YYREEE (reference sequence). This CDR3 contains 11 residues. The CDR3 spells CASSRGSEQYF. The CDR3 coding sequence is TGTGCCAGCAGTCGAGGGAGTGAGCAGTACTTC.

A few counts support this clonotype. The gene calls are TRBV12-3 or TRBV12-4 and TRBJ2-2; 9 positions match TRBD2. The CDR3 sequence is 17 residues long. V shed 6 bases and J 4 bases; nucleotides not matched to a gene: 12. CDR3 loop: CASSPSGIAGATGELFF. Written as DNA, the CDR3 is TGTGCCAGCAGCCCCTCCGGGATAGCGGGAGCCACCGGGGAGCTGTTTTTT.

V usage is TRBV3-1 and J usage is TRBJ2-7; maybe TRBD2 (5 bases). CDR1 is LGHDT and CDR2 is YNNKEL in the germline V gene (reference sequence). Trimming removed 0 bases at V and 7 bases at J, with 16 bases between. This CDR3 has 15 amino acids. The CDR3 reads CASSQDGLFAFEQYF. The CDR3 DNA reads as TGTGCCAGCAGCCAAGACGGACTGTTTGCCTTTGAGCAGTACTTC.

A few counts support this clonotype. The rearrangement joins TRBV4-1 to TRBJ2-2; 8 bases map to TRBD1. Unmatched junction bases numbered 10, after V lost 4 bases and J lost 6 bases. CDR3 size: 16 residues. Germline loops: CDR1 MGHRA, CDR2 YSYEKL. The CDR3 region is CASSLLTRGLAGELFF. The CDR3 nucleotides read TGCGCCAGCAGCCTACTAACCAGGGGGCTTGCCGGGGAGCTGTTTTTT.

The chain carries TRBV6-1 and TRBJ2-3; either TRBD1 or TRBD2 may fit D (5 bases each). The CDR3 extends over 15 amino acids. Between the trimmed V and J ends, which lost 6 bases and 0 bases, there was a span of 13 bases. Per germline, CDR1 MNHNS and CDR2 SASEGT. CDR3 amino acids: CASRLTGTSTDTQYF. CDR3 nucleotides: TGTGCCAGCAGACTTACCGGGACCAGCACAGATACGCAGTATTTT.

This chain uses TRBV29-1 with TRBJ2-5; perhaps TRBD2 as D (5 bases). This CDR3 region has 12 residues. Germline V gene data show CDR1 as SQVTM and CDR2 as ANQGSEA. Trimming removed 3 bases at V and 5 bases at J, with 10 bases between. The CDR3 region is CSVDPLAETQYF. CDR3 in DNA: TGCAGCGTTGATCCCCTAGCTGAGACCCAGTACTTC.

Only a few counts were recorded for this clonotype. The chain combines TRBV6-1 with TRBJ1-6; 10 bases align to TRBD1. V shed 7 bases and J 9 bases; nucleotides not matched to a gene: 3. The CDR3 is 13 amino acids. CDR1 is MNHNS and CDR2 is SASEGT in the germline V gene. CDR3 amino acids: CASTGTGASPLHF. CDR3 nucleotides: TGTGCCAGCACCGGGACAGGGGCTTCACCCCTCCACTTT.

This chain uses TRBV4-2 with TRBJ2-7; perhaps D is TRBD1 or TRBD2 (5 bases each). This CDR3 is built from 17 residues. The germline V and J ends were trimmed by 0 bases and 3 bases, with 18 bases remaining between them. CDR1 and CDR2 (germline): LGHNA, YNFKEQ. The DNA of the CDR3 is TGTGCCAGCAGCCAAGATGTTGGGGACCGACAGTTCTACGAGCAGTACTTC. It translates to CASSQDVGDRQFYEQYF.

The chain recombines TRBV20-1 with TRBJ2-7; TRBD1 matches at 9 bases. V lost 1 base, J lost 3 bases, and 7 bases stayed unmatched. The CDR3 totals 15 residues. From germline, CDR1 is DFQATT and CDR2 SNEGSKA (reference sequence). DNA for the CDR3: TGCAGTGCTAGAGTCACCGGGACAGGGAACTACGAGCAGTACTTC. Its protein is CSARVTGTGNYEQYF.